The rows below give T cell receptor beta chains drawn from one sample of a study of cytomegalovirus exposure and HLA in healthy donors. The method was immunoSEQ multiplex PCR; TCRdb's version includes in-frame clones alone and lacks a portion of them. The data show about 210,000 clones, and the top ten clones hold around 0.95%. The sample comprised PBMCs. The receptors stem from a woman aged 25 to 39 in good health and CMV-seropositive. CDR3s include the opening cysteine and the closing phenylalanine or tryptophan. A D gene is named only where the DNA matches it firmly.

D gene,V gene,J gene,CDR3 protein,CDR3 DNA
TRBD1,TRBV10-2,TRBJ1-5,CASRGTDSNQPQHF,TGCGCCAGCAGAGGGACAGATAGCAATCAGCCCCAGCATTTT
TRBD1,TRBV10-2,TRBJ1-1,CATELTGVATEAFF,TGCGCCACCGAACTGACAGGGGTGGCCACTGAAGCTTTCTTT
TRBD2,TRBV15,TRBJ2-1,CATSRLANSGRGGYNEQFF,TGTGCCACCAGCAGGTTGGCTAATAGCGGGAGAGGGGGCTACAATGAGCAGTTCTTC
NA,TRBV6-6,TRBJ1-5,CASSNNRQPQHF,TGTGCCAGCAGTAATAATCGTCAGCCCCAGCATTTT
NA,TRBV6-5,TRBJ1-2,CASSYSTDGKHGYTF,TGTGCCAGCAGTTACTCGACAGACGGAAAGCATGGCTACACCTTC
TRBD1,TRBV4-3,TRBJ2-7,CASSQDGVGQGFRAYEQYF,TGCGCCAGCAGCCAAGATGGGGTGGGACAGGGGTTTAGGGCCTACGAGCAGTACTTC
TRBD2,TRBV5-6,TRBJ2-3,CASSLLRTSVGDTQYF,TGTGCCAGCAGCTTGTTGAGGACTAGCGTAGGCGATACGCAGTATTTT
TRBD1,TRBV6-1,TRBJ1-2,CASSVRDRKSYGYTF,TGTGCCAGCAGTGTTCGGGACAGGAAGAGCTATGGCTACACCTTC
TRBD2,TRBV5-1,TRBJ2-7,CASSMTSSFYEQYF,TGCGCCAGCAGCATGACTAGCTCTTTCTACGAGCAGTACTTC
TRBD2,TRBV11-2,TRBJ2-5,CASSITPAGRETQYF,TGTGCCAGCAGTATCACGCCAGCGGGAAGAGAGACCCAGTACTTC
TRBD1,TRBV5-8,TRBJ1-2,CASSLEHDWQGALFGYTF,TGTGCCAGCAGCTTGGAGCACGATTGGCAGGGGGCGCTTTTTGGCTACACCTTC
TRBD1,TRBV28,TRBJ1-5,CASSPMTGGNQPQHF,TGTGCCAGCAGTCCAATGACAGGGGGTAATCAGCCCCAGCATTTT
TRBD2,TRBV6-5,TRBJ2-7,CASKISGGGSYEQYF,TGTGCCAGCAAGATTAGCGGGGGGGGCTCCTACGAGCAGTACTTC
TRBD1,TRBV4-1,TRBJ2-3,CASSQSSDRADTQYF,TGCGCCAGCAGCCAATCCAGCGACAGGGCAGATACGCAGTATTTT
NA,TRBV30,TRBJ1-1,CAWSVSEGTEAFF,TGTGCCTGGAGTGTATCGGAGGGAACTGAAGCTTTCTTT
NA,TRBV15,TRBJ2-1,CATSRDDADPYNEQFF,TGTGCCACCAGCAGAGATGACGCGGATCCCTACAATGAGCAGTTCTTC
NA,TRBV2,TRBJ1-5,CASSESGSEVGQPQHF,TGTGCCAGCAGTGAATCAGGCAGTGAAGTTGGTCAGCCCCAGCATTTT
NA,TRBV4-1,TRBJ1-2,CASSQPDRPSGYTF,TGCGCCAGCAGCCAACCTGACAGACCTTCGGGCTACACCTTC
TRBD1,TRBV10-3,TRBJ1-4,CAISDLRQGSLKLFF,TGTGCCATCAGTGATCTAAGACAGGGTAGCCTCAAACTGTTTTTT
NA,TRBV28,TRBJ1-2,CASSLTDMAYGYTF,TGTGCCAGCAGTTTAACGGACATGGCCTATGGCTACACCTTC
NA,TRBV29-1,TRBJ1-1,CSVARPGVNTEAFF,TGCAGCGTCGCCCGGCCAGGGGTGAACACTGAAGCTTTCTTT
TRBD2,TRBV19,TRBJ2-1,CASSPGGRAGAYNEQFF,TGTGCCAGTAGCCCCGGAGGAAGAGCGGGGGCCTACAATGAGCAGTTCTTC
TRBD1,TRBV7-6,TRBJ1-2,CASYQTGLGYTF,TGTGCCAGCTATCAGACAGGGCTTGGCTACACCTTC
NA,TRBV6-6,TRBJ1-2,CASTTPPEIYGCTF,TGTGCCAGCACCACACCACCGGAGATCTATGGCTGCACCTTC